Presented here are 8 T cell receptor beta chains from one specimen sequenced in a study of Ad26.COV2.S vaccination and SARS-CoV-2 variants. Here immunoSEQ multiplex PCR was the method, and the copy in TCRdb shows in-frame clones only, minus some. The sample records 400,000 to 450,000 clones, about 90% being singletons. Noted treatment: around 19 received Ad26.COV2.S at low or high dose, single or two shots; 5 received placebo; per-sample allocation not given. Vaccine and placebo recipients were sampled on day 63 after the first injection. The sequencing used peripheral blood, collected in a trial of Ad26.COV2.S vaccine versus placebo. The receptor set was obtained from a person between 18 and 59 years old who received the Ad26.COV2.S COVID-19 vaccine or a placebo.

The chain links TRBV7-4 to TRBJ2-5; 7 bases agree with TRBD2. V dropped 2 bases and J dropped 3; count of bases not matched to a gene: 15. The CDR3 has 18 amino acids. CDR1 and CDR2 from the germline V gene are SGHVT and SQSDAQ. This CDR3 reads CASSLIAAGYREEETQYF. In nucleotides, the CDR3 is TGTGCCAGCAGCTTAATCGCGGCGGGGTACCGGGAGGAAGAGACCCAGTACTTC.

The chain links TRBV25-1 to TRBJ1-4, with unresolved D. CDR3 length: 16 residues. Germline loops: CDR1 MGHDK, CDR2 SYGVNS. V lost 2 bases and J lost 0, with 10 bases in between. This CDR3 reads CASSEARATTNEKLFF. CDR3 DNA: TGTGCCAGCAGTGAAGCCCGGGCCACAACTAATGAAAAACTGTTTTTT. The whole variable domain, remainder taken from reference TRBV25-1 and TRBJ1-4, is EADIYQTPRYLVIGTGKKITLECSQTMGHDKMYWYQQDPGMELHLIHYSYGVNSTEKGDLSSESTVSRIRTEHFPLTLESARPSHTSQYLCASSEARATTNEKLFFGSGTQLSVL.

CDR3: CASSQDDYWSGTNEQFF. The DNA of the CDR3 is TGCGCCAGCAGCCAAGACGACTATTGGAGCGGGACCAATGAGCAGTTCTTC. The J gene is TRBJ2-1, the V gene TRBV4-1; 7 bases match TRBD2. After removal of 0 bases from V and 6 bases from J, the junction contained 11 bases not matched to a gene. Per germline, CDR1 MGHRA and CDR2 YSYEKL. The CDR3 contains 17 residues.

This clone was seen just once. This rearrangement joins TRBV19 to TRBJ1-1, with TRBD1 identical over 8 bases. Trimming removed 6 bases from V and 1 base from J; junction bases left unmatched: 13. Germline CDR1 is LNHDA and CDR2 is SQIVND (reference sequence). The CDR3 loop spans 17 amino acids. The CDR3 protein is CASRSQGARQRNTEAFF. CDR3 nucleotides: TGTGCCAGTAGAAGTCAGGGGGCCCGCCAACGGAACACTGAAGCTTTCTTT.

The V call is TRBV30, the J call TRBJ1-6, with a tentative D call TRBD1 (6 bases). The CDR3 has 13 amino acids. Germline assignment: CDR1 GTSNPN and CDR2 SVGIG (reference sequence). V shed 3 bases and J shed 7 bases, with 10 bases lying between them. CDR3 loop: CAWSNTGNSPLHF. CDR3 coding DNA: TGTGCCTGGAGCAACACAGGGAATTCACCCCTCCACTTT.

This clone was seen a single time. The chain recombines TRBV15 with TRBJ2-5; D unresolved. Germline loops: CDR1 LNHNV, CDR2 YYDKDF (reference sequence). V was pared by 6 bases and J by 5 bases, with 7 bases between. This CDR3 is 11 amino acids long. In nucleotides, the CDR3 is TGTGCCACCAGTGGTGGGGAGACCCAGTACTTC. This codes for CATSGGETQYF. Using reference TRBV15 and TRBJ2-5 for the parts outside the CDR3, the full variable domain is DAMVIQNPRYQVTQFGKPVTLSCSQTLNHNVMYWYQQKSSQAPKLLFHYYDKDFNNEADTPDNFQSRRPNTSFCFLDIRSPGLGDTAMYLCATSGGETQYFGPGTRLLVL.

The chain is built from TRBV5-1 and TRBJ1-4; D might be TRBD1 (6 bases). The CDR3 sequence is 15 residues long. CDR1 SGHRS and CDR2 YFSETQ come from the germline V gene. The V end was cut by 4 bases, the J end by 1 base, with 11 bases between. The CDR3 loop reads CASSQGHVTNEKLFF. The CDR3 nucleotides read TGCGCCAGCAGCCAGGGACATGTAACTAATGAAAAACTGTTTTTT.

The sample holds one count of this clone. The chain has TRBV28 and TRBJ1-4, with TRBD1 identical over 12 bases. The germline V gene encodes CDR1 MDHEN and CDR2 SYDVKM. The trim removed 2 bases at V and 8 bases at J, leaving 3 bases unmatched. This CDR3 comprises 15 residues. CDR3 residues: CASSLDGTGGEKLFF. The CDR3 DNA sequence: TGTGCCAGCAGTTTAGACGGGACAGGGGGCGAAAAACTGTTTTTT.